The 6 T cell receptor beta chains below all came from one sample that was sequenced in a study of blood T cell repertoires in COVID-19. Repertoires were generated with immunoSEQ multiplex PCR, while TCRdb's copy carries only in-frame clones and drops some. The table has some 90,000 clones, roughly 87% seen once. Sequencing was performed on peripheral blood. These receptors all stem from a man over 45 with acute or convalescent COVID-19.

The V and J genes are TRBV7-9 and TRBJ2-5; a possible D gene is TRBD1 (5 bases). The CDR3 loop spans 14 amino acids. V was clipped by 5 bases and J by 5 bases, with 15 bases between them. Germline loops: CDR1 SEHNR, CDR2 FQNEAQ (reference sequence). The CDR3 DNA follows: TGTGCCAGCAGCCAATCCCTACAGGAGGAGACCCAGTACTTC. Translating it yields CASSQSLQEETQYF.

The chain couples TRBV5-1 to TRBJ1-2, with D tentatively TRBD1 (5 bases). Germline V CDR1 and CDR2: SGHRS, YFSETQ. The ends were cut back, 0 bases at V and 8 bases at J, with 14 bases in the middle. The CDR3 length is 14 residues. The DNA for the CDR3 is TGCGCCAGCAGCTTGGCCCACTCAGGGTACGGCTACACCTTC. Amino acid sequence: CASSLAHSGYGYTF.

CDR3 loop: CATKTNKTTNEKLFF. The CDR3 nucleotides read TGTGCCACCAAAACCAATAAAACTACTAATGAAAAACTGTTTTTT. The J gene is TRBJ1-4, the V gene TRBV24-1, with no clear D. Germline V gives CDR1 KGHDR, CDR2 SFDVKD. Trimming pared 8 bases from V and 2 bases from J, leaving 14 bases between. This CDR3 comprises 15 residues.

The chain joins TRBV5-5 to TRBJ2-3; D call uncertain. Trimming took 5 bases from V and 5 from J, leaving 6 bases between them. Germline V gene sequence: CDR1 SGHKS, CDR2 YYEKEE (reference sequence). This CDR3 region has 11 residues. The CDR3 spells CASRREDTQYF. The CDR3 nucleotides are TGTGCCAGCAGGAGAGAAGATACGCAGTATTTT.

This clone showed up just once. V and J are TRBV6-4 and TRBJ1-6; TRBD1 matches 8 bases. J lost 10 bases, V lost 8 bases, and 7 bases had no gene match. Germline CDR1 MRHNA, CDR2 SNTAGT. The CDR3 runs to 13 residues. The CDR3 region has the DNA TGTGCCAGCGCACAGGGGGAGGGATCACCCCTCCACTTT. Amino acid sequence: CASAQGEGSPLHF.

The chain's CDR3 is CASSPVDSLNTEAFF. In DNA, the CDR3 is TGTGCCAGCTCACCCGTCGACAGCCTGAACACTGAAGCTTTCTTT. This chain connects TRBV18 to TRBJ1-1; TRBD1 is a possible D gene (5 bases). V was shortened by 3 bases and J by 0 bases, with 11 bases between the two germline ends. Per the germline V gene, CDR1 is KGHSH and CDR2 is LQKENI. CDR3 size: 15 residues.